Described below is a single T cell receptor (beta chain) sequence and its context. The germline CDR1 and CDR2 sequences are MGHRA and YSYEKL. V shed 4 bases and J 4 bases; nucleotides not matched to a gene: 4. The CDR3 length is 14 residues. These data are taken from a study of CD8+ T cells in alopecia areata. Reverse transcribed after extraction, RNA yielded cDNA as the sequencing template. Clones were read by immunoSEQ multiplex PCR, and TCRdb kept only the in-frame ones, dropping some. Counted here are 90,000 to 120,000 clones, 84% occurring once; the ten biggest clones make up over 20%. Treatment indicated: oral pan-JAK inhibitor, 5-10 mg twice daily. Sampling of alopecia areata patients yielded lesional scalp punch biopsies as well as peripheral blood.

Sequences were derived from CD8+ T cells sorted from blood, sampled at week 24, from a patient treated with tofacitinib. The source is a human donor with alopecia areata. J is TRBJ2-1 and V is TRBV4-1, with 7 bases that match TRBD1. This CDR3 reads CASSLDRRYNEQFF. CDR3 DNA: TGCGCCAGCAGCCTGGACAGGCGGTACAATGAGCAGTTCTTC.